The present TCR beta chain was sequenced within a study of blood T cell repertoires in COVID-19. Looking at the study overall: Samples taken during acute and convalescent COVID-19 were collected in the United States, Italy and Spain. In each case, the material was cDNA or gDNA derived from T cells, B-cell-depleted T cells, or PBMCs.

In the original workflow: Amplification of reference gene primers provided the estimated nucleated cell counts. Sequenced by immunoSEQ multiplex PCR; TCRdb stores in-frame clones only, minus some. The V and J calls and clone size were taken over from that table, and D and trimming were inferred from the DNA. Of approximately 300,000 clones listed, around nine tenths were seen once; the top ten hold about 10%. The germline gives CDR1 SGHRS, CDR2 YFSETQ. The germline V and J ends were trimmed by 4 bases and 7 bases, with 18 bases remaining between them. The CDR3 is made up of 14 amino acids. This clone occurred a few times.

The sample was peripheral blood. This clonotype originated in a woman aged 30 to 39 with COVID-19, enrolled during active disease. The chain employs TRBV5-1 and TRBJ2-7, with D tentatively TRBD1 (6 bases). CDR3 loop: CASSMEVQGKEQYF. CDR3 sequence (DNA): TGCGCCAGCAGCATGGAGGTTCAGGGGAAAGAGCAGTACTTC. The variable domain in full, with the rest retrieved from reference TRBV5-1 and TRBJ2-7, is KAGVTQTPRYLIKTRGQQVTLSCSPISGHRSVSWYQQTPGQGLQFLFEYFSETQRNKGNFPGRFSGRQFSNSRSEMNVSTLELGDSALYLCASSMEVQGKEQYFGPGTRLTVT.